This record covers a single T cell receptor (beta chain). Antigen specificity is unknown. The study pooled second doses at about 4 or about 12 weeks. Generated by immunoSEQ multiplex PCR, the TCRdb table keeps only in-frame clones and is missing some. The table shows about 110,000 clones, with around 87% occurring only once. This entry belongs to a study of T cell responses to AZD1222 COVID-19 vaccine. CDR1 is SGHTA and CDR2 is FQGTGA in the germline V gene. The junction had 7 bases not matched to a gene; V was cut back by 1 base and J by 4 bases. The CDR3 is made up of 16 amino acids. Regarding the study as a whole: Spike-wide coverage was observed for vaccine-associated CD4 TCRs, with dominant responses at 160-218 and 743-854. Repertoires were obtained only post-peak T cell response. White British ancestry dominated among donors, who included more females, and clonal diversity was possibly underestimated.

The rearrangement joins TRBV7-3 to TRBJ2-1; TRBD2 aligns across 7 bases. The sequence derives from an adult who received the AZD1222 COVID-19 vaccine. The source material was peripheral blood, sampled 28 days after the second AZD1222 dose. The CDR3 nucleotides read TGTGCCAGCAGCTTAATCGCGGGAGTACGGTACAATGAGCAGTTCTTC. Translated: CASSLIAGVRYNEQFF.